The 31 T cell receptor beta chains presented below share a single source sample, sequenced in a study of PD-1 blockade in classical Hodgkin lymphoma. The method was immunoSEQ multiplex PCR; TCRdb's version includes in-frame clones alone and lacks a portion of them. This sample carries tens of thousands of clones, 70% to 90% of them seen once, and the ten largest clones take approximately 0.62%. Time point: cycle 4 day 1 (C4D1), after around six weeks of nivolumab. Each patient relapsed following autologous stem cell transplantation, and prior brentuximab vedotin exposure differed. Magnetic depletion of unwanted cells isolated CD4+ T cells from thawed PBMCs. Here the sequenced sample was CD4+ T cells from blood, taken before the fourth cycle of nivolumab. These receptors were collected from a human donor with classical Hodgkin lymphoma.

This clone came up once. The chain couples TRBV6-6 to TRBJ2-3; D not resolved. Germline V gene sequence: CDR1 MNHNY, CDR2 SVGAGI (reference sequence). The CDR3 loop spans 14 amino acids. Trimming shortened V by 8 bases and J by 5 bases, and 17 bases separated the two germline ends. CDR3 DNA sequence: TGTGCCAGCGGTTCCAGGTTGACCGGAGATACGCAGTATTTT. Residues: CASGSRLTGDTQYF.

V and J are TRBV7-9 and TRBJ2-3; possible D gene TRBD1, 5 bases. The CDR3 has 14 amino acids. V dropped 2 bases and J dropped 1 base, with 7 bases sitting between them. Germline V gene lookup returns CDR1 SEHNR and CDR2 FQNEAQ (reference sequence). The CDR3, as DNA: TGTGCCAGCAGCTTATTAGGGGGCACAGATACGCAGTATTTT. As protein: CASSLLGGTDTQYF.

This chain connects TRBV5-1 to TRBJ2-5; D possibly corresponds to TRBD1 (6 bases). The ends were cut back, 1 base at V and 3 bases at J, with 7 bases in the middle. The CDR3 covers 13 residues. CDR1 and CDR2 (germline): SGHRS, YFSETQ. CDR3 amino acids: CASSLTGKETQYF. Here the CDR3 DNA reads TGCGCCAGCAGCTTGACAGGGAAAGAGACCCAGTACTTC.

A single count supports this clone. J is TRBJ2-3 and V is TRBV7-9; 9 bases line up with TRBD1. Germline V gives CDR1 SEHNR, CDR2 FQNEAQ (reference sequence). After removal of 6 bases from V and 0 bases from J, the junction contained 16 bases not matched to a gene. CDR3 length: 19 amino acids. The DNA of the CDR3 is TGTGCCAGCAGTGTAGGGACAGGGTCGGTTCGGCGGAGCACAGATACGCAGTATTTT. It codes for CASSVGTGSVRRSTDTQYF.

This sequence joins TRBV6-5 and TRBJ1-4; D might be TRBD1 (6 bases). V was clipped by 6 bases and J by 7 bases, with 15 bases between them. Germline V gives CDR1 MNHEY, CDR2 SVGAGI. The CDR3 loop spans 14 amino acids. The CDR3 coding sequence is TGTGCCAGCAGACAACAGGGAGGGGGTGAAAAACTGTTTTTT. Translated, it gives CASRQQGGGEKLFF.

The V and J genes are TRBV28 and TRBJ2-1; 12 bases line up with TRBD2. Germline-derived CDR1 and CDR2 are MDHEN and SYDVKM. The CDR3 totals 16 residues. V gave up 6 bases and J gave up 6 bases; unmatched junction bases: 9. Here the CDR3 reads CASRPTGTSGSNEQFF. The CDR3, as DNA: TGTGCCAGCAGACCCACCGGGACTAGCGGGTCCAATGAGCAGTTCTTC.

This clone was detected only a few times. The chain is built from TRBV5-1 and TRBJ1-3, with a weak D call TRBD1 (6 bases). This CDR3 has 14 amino acids. CDR1 and CDR2 (germline): SGHRS, YFSETQ. Deletions cut 3 bases from V and 3 bases from J, with 10 bases between. In nucleotides, the CDR3 is TGCGCCAGCAGCTCCCAGGGGAATGGAAACACCATATATTTT. Protein sequence: CASSSQGNGNTIYF.

This clone has only one observation. The CDR3 is CAISESYSNQPQHF. The CDR3 DNA sequence: TGTGCCATCAGTGAGTCCTATAGCAATCAGCCCCAGCATTTT. The rearrangement links TRBV10-3 to TRBJ1-5; unclear D gene. Germline V CDR1 and CDR2: ENHRY, SYGVKD. V was pared by 0 bases and J by 0 bases, with 3 bases between. This CDR3 spans 14 amino acids.

This clone was detected once. This sequence joins TRBV5-5 and TRBJ1-5; perhaps TRBD1 as D (6 bases). In germline, CDR1 is SGHKS, CDR2 YYEKEE (reference sequence). This CDR3 region has 14 residues. V dropped 7 bases and J dropped 4 bases, with 15 bases sitting between them. In DNA, the CDR3 is TGTGCCAGCTCACATCAGGGGAATAATCAGCCCCAGCATTTT. Residues: CASSHQGNNQPQHF. Using reference TRBV5-5 and TRBJ1-5 for the parts outside the CDR3, the full variable domain is DAGVTQSPTHLIKTRGQQVTLRCSPISGHKSVSWYQQVLGQGPQFIFQYYEKEERGRGNFPDRFSARQFPNYSSELNVNALLLGDSALYLCASSHQGNNQPQHFGDGTRLSIL.

This chain uses TRBV5-1 with TRBJ2-6; no clear D. The CDR3 covers 13 residues. Per the germline V gene, CDR1 is SGHRS and CDR2 is YFSETQ. Deletions cut 1 base from V and 1 base from J, with 0 bases between. The CDR3 DNA follows: TGCGCCAGCAGCTTGTCTGGGGCCAACGTCCTGACTTTC. Its protein product is CASSLSGANVLTF. The variable domain in full, completed from reference TRBV5-1 and TRBJ2-6, reads KAGVTQTPRYLIKTRGQQVTLSCSPISGHRSVSWYQQTPGQGLQFLFEYFSETQRNKGNFPGRFSGRQFSNSRSEMNVSTLELGDSALYLCASSLSGANVLTFGAGSRLTVL.

CDR3 residues: CAISEKGRADQETQYF. CDR3 DNA: TGTGCCATCAGTGAAAAGGGAAGGGCGGACCAAGAGACCCAGTACTTC. The V call is TRBV10-3, the J call TRBJ2-5, with D unclear. Trimming took off 3 bases at V and 0 bases at J, with 14 bases between the two ends. CDR3 length equals 16 residues. The germline CDR1 and CDR2 sequences are ENHRY and SYGVKD.

V is TRBV5-4 and J is TRBJ2-7, with TRBD1 as a possible D gene (6 bases). The CDR3 runs 14 residues. The ends were cut back, 6 bases at V and 1 base at J, with 14 bases in the middle. Per the germline V gene, CDR1 is SGHNT and CDR2 is YYREEE (reference sequence). The CDR3 DNA reads as TGTGCCAGCATGGTTCAGCAGGGGTCCTACGAGCAGTACTTC. Translation: CASMVQQGSYEQYF.

The chain joins TRBV30 to TRBJ2-1, with a weak D call TRBD2 (6 bases). Germline CDR1 reads GTSNPN; CDR2 reads SVGIG (reference sequence). V dropped 2 bases and J dropped 5 bases, with 22 bases sitting between them. CDR3 length: 17 residues. The CDR3 sequence: CAWSSYGRARMDNEQFF. For the CDR3, the DNA is TGTGCCTGGAGTAGTTACGGGAGAGCCAGGATGGACAATGAGCAGTTCTTC.

This chain links TRBV6-5 with TRBJ2-3, with D perhaps TRBD1 (6 bases). Trimming took off 6 bases at V and 2 bases at J, with 15 bases between the two ends. CDR3 length: 15 residues. From germline, CDR1 is MNHEY and CDR2 SVGAGI. The CDR3 DNA is TGTGCCAGCAGACAACAGGGTCCCCACACAGATACGCAGTATTTT. It yields the protein CASRQQGPHTDTQYF.

The CDR3 nucleotides read TGCGCCAGCAGCTTGCAGGGGGCGTCGGCTAATGAAAAACTGTTTTTT. Translated: CASSLQGASANEKLFF. V gene TRBV5-1 combines with J gene TRBJ1-4; 8 bases are a match to TRBD1. The CDR3 consists of 16 residues. The V gene's germline CDR1 is SGHRS and CDR2 YFSETQ. V was pared by 1 base and J by 3 bases, with 5 bases of the junction left unmatched.

The gene calls are TRBV7-9 and TRBJ2-7; no clear D gene. There are 13 residues in the CDR3. Trimming took off 0 bases at V and 3 bases at J, with 6 bases between the two ends. Germline-derived CDR1 and CDR2 are SEHNR and FQNEAQ (reference sequence). In DNA, the CDR3 is TGTGCCAGCAGCTTAGCCGAAGGCTACGAGCAGTACTTC. It specifies CASSLAEGYEQYF.

This clone was recorded only once. This chain joins TRBV28 and TRBJ1-2; tentative D call: TRBD1 (5 bases). Germline values: CDR1 MDHEN, CDR2 SYDVKM. This CDR3 contains 13 residues. Deletions cut 2 bases from V and 4 bases from J, with 8 bases between. Here the CDR3 DNA reads TGTGCCAGCAGTTTAGCAGGGTCCTATGGCTACACCTTC. Protein sequence: CASSLAGSYGYTF.

The genes are TRBV9 and TRBJ2-1; D not resolved. The CDR3 covers 13 residues. The V and J ends lost 3 bases and 4 bases respectively, with 8 bases between them. Germline V gives CDR1 SGDLS, CDR2 YYNGEE. The CDR3 loop is CASSASVYNEQFF. In nucleotides, the CDR3 is TGTGCCAGCAGCGCATCGGTGTACAATGAGCAGTTCTTC.

V is TRBV28 and J is TRBJ2-2, with D possibly TRBD1 on 5 matching bases. The CDR3 contains 17 residues. Trimming took 6 bases from V and 0 from J, leaving 17 bases between them. CDR1 is MDHEN, CDR2 SYDVKM, per germline. Here the CDR3 reads CASRTPQGASNTGELFF. DNA for the CDR3: TGTGCCAGCAGAACCCCTCAAGGGGCATCGAACACCGGGGAGCTGTTTTTT.

This chain joins TRBV7-8 and TRBJ1-1; D may be TRBD1 (6 bases). The V gene lost 2 bases and the J gene lost 6 bases, with 22 bases spanning the gap. Germline V gene data show CDR1 as SGHVS and CDR2 as FQNEAQ. CDR3 size: 17 residues. The CDR3 bases are TGTGCCAGCAGCTTAAGGGCTAGGGGGGCCATGTACGCTGAAGCTTTCTTT. It translates to CASSLRARGAMYAEAFF.

The J gene is TRBJ2-2, the V gene TRBV5-1; D call uncertain. V lost 0 bases, J lost 1 base, and 7 bases lay in between. Germline CDR1 and CDR2: SGHRS and YFSETQ. The CDR3 length is 15 residues. The CDR3 DNA follows: TGCGCCAGCAGCTTGGGGGATCTGAACACCGGGGAGCTGTTTTTT. Its protein product is CASSLGDLNTGELFF.

The chain carries TRBV30 and TRBJ2-7, with 9 bases fitting TRBD1. Germline V gives CDR1 GTSNPN, CDR2 SVGIG (reference sequence). Trimming at V came to 0 bases and at J to 3 bases, leaving 0 bases not matched to a gene. The CDR3 extends over 13 amino acids. For the CDR3, the DNA is TGTGCCTGGAGTGTGGGACAGGGCTACGAGCAGTACTTC. It yields the protein CAWSVGQGYEQYF.

On this clone itself: The sample carries other DNA sequences with the same CDR3. The CDR3 protein is CASSYATGEETQYF. The CDR3 DNA follows: TGTGCCAGCAGTTACGCCACAGGGGAAGAGACCCAGTACTTC. The chain links TRBV6-5 to TRBJ2-5, with TRBD1 identical over 7 bases. J lost 3 bases, V lost 2 bases, and 3 bases had no gene match. Germline V gene data show CDR1 as MNHEY and CDR2 as SVGAGI. The CDR3 runs 14 residues.

The J gene is TRBJ1-5, the V gene TRBV19; 8 nucleotides align to TRBD1. Germline-derived CDR1 and CDR2 are LNHDA and SQIVND (reference sequence). The CDR3 covers 15 residues. The V gene end was trimmed by 2 bases and the J gene end by 3 bases; junction bases not matched to a gene: 3. CDR3 DNA: TGTGCCAGTAGTATAAGGGACAGGCTCAATCAGCCCCAGCATTTT. Its protein is CASSIRDRLNQPQHF.

This chain connects TRBV27 to TRBJ2-5, with TRBD1 as a possible D gene (5 bases). There are 12 residues in the CDR3. Trimming removed 8 bases at V and 5 bases at J, with 12 bases between. CDR1 MNHEY and CDR2 SMNVEV come from the germline V gene (reference sequence). CDR3 region: CASARPGETQYF. The CDR3, as DNA: TGTGCCAGCGCCCGCCCAGGGGAGACCCAGTACTTC.

The table lists this clone with a few counts. J is TRBJ1-1 and V is TRBV5-1; D is unresolved. The CDR3 has 12 residues. With 4 bases removed from V and 2 bases from J, the gap between germline ends came to 6 bases. Germline CDR1 and CDR2: SGHRS and YFSETQ. In nucleotides, the CDR3 is TGCGCCAGCAGCATAGATAACACTGAAGCTTTCTTT. Protein sequence: CASSIDNTEAFF. The full variable domain, in which reference TRBV5-1 and TRBJ1-1 provide the parts outside the CDR3, is KAGVTQTPRYLIKTRGQQVTLSCSPISGHRSVSWYQQTPGQGLQFLFEYFSETQRNKGNFPGRFSGRQFSNSRSEMNVSTLELGDSALYLCASSIDNTEAFFGQGTRLTVV.

This clone appeared a few times. The genes are TRBV6-5 and TRBJ2-3, with 9 nucleotides matching TRBD2. This CDR3 has 16 residues. Germline CDR1 is MNHEY and CDR2 is SVGAGI. The V gene end was trimmed by 4 bases and the J gene end by 6 bases; junction bases not matched to a gene: 11. CDR3 residues: CASSSGRRGGLDTQYF. The CDR3 DNA is TGTGCCAGCAGTTCCGGGAGGCGGGGGGGCCTGGATACGCAGTATTTT.

This chain uses TRBV7-9 with TRBJ1-1; D unclear. The CDR3 runs 12 residues. CDR1 is SEHNR, CDR2 FQNEAQ, per germline (reference sequence). Between the trimmed V and J ends, which lost 3 bases and 6 bases, there was a span of 8 bases. In nucleotides, the CDR3 is TGTGCCAGCAGCTTGGACCCGGCTGAAGCTTTCTTT. Residues: CASSLDPAEAFF.

The chain is built from TRBV6-1 and TRBJ1-2; no reliable D call. This CDR3 spans 15 amino acids. Germline CDR1 MNHNS, CDR2 SASEGT. With 0 bases removed from V and 4 bases from J, the gap between germline ends came to 12 bases. CDR3 sequence reads: CASSEAPTGFYGYTF. Here the CDR3 DNA reads TGTGCCAGCAGTGAAGCCCCGACGGGTTTCTATGGCTACACCTTC.

The chain is built from TRBV5-6 and TRBJ1-4, with TRBD1 as a possible D gene (6 bases). Deletions cut 4 bases from V and 0 bases from J, with 16 bases between. The CDR3 spans 17 residues. CDR1 and CDR2 (germline): SGHDT, YYEEEE. The CDR3 DNA reads as TGTGCCAGCAGCCCTAGGGGCAGGGGAACAACTAATGAAAAACTGTTTTTT. Residues: CASSPRGRGTTNEKLFF.

The chain joins TRBV5-1 to TRBJ1-1; possible D gene TRBD1, 5 bases. The CDR3 is made up of 15 amino acids. The V end lost 7 bases, the J end lost 4 bases, and 20 bases lay between the germline ends. CDR1 is SGHRS and CDR2 is YFSETQ in the germline V gene. The CDR3 nucleotides read TGCGCCAGCCGTCTCGGAGCTTTGGGGGTCACTGAAGCTTTCTTT. Its protein is CASRLGALGVTEAFF. Together with reference TRBV5-1 and TRBJ1-1, the CDR3 gives the full variable domain: KAGVTQTPRYLIKTRGQQVTLSCSPISGHRSVSWYQQTPGQGLQFLFEYFSETQRNKGNFPGRFSGRQFSNSRSEMNVSTLELGDSALYLCASRLGALGVTEAFFGQGTRLTVV.